These T cell receptor beta chains were read from a single sample in a study of shared clonotypes between healthy human individuals. Method: immunoSEQ multiplex PCR; TCRdb's copy keeps in-frame clones and lacks some. Among millions of clones listed, 90% to 95% were seen once. The sample was naive CD4+ T cells from PBMCs. Every receptor here comes from a man aged 18 to 30 in good health. Some clones in this sample may be carry-over from other donors' samples. Both conserved end residues are part of each CDR3. The D gene is left open where the match is weak. Only some rows state a clone size, as once, few, many or a class for expanded clones.

J,size,V,D,DNA,CDR3
TRBJ1-2,once,TRBV28,NA,TGTGCCAGCAGTCCTCCGGTGGGGATCCCCTATGGCTACACCTTC,CASSPPVGIPYGYTF
TRBJ2-3,NA,TRBV9,TRBD2,TGTGCCAGCAGCGGTCTGGGACTAGCGGGAGGGCCCCGAACTGATACGCAGTATTTT,CASSGLGLAGGPRTDTQYF
TRBJ2-5,NA,TRBV18,NA,TGTGCCAACAAACAGACGAACAGGGAGGGAGAGACCCAGTACTTC,CANKQTNREGETQYF
TRBJ1-1,NA,TRBV18,NA,TGTGCCAGCTCACTCACATCCGACGGTACCAACACTGAAGCTTTCTTT,CASSLTSDGTNTEAFF
TRBJ2-4,NA,TRBV7-2,NA,TGTGCCAGCAGCCTAGCAGGAGGCATTCAGTACTTC,CASSLAGGIQYF
TRBJ2-7,NA,TRBV28,NA,TGTGCCAGCAGTTTATTGGGAGAGAGCTCCTACGAGCAGTACTTC,CASSLLGESSYEQYF
TRBJ2-4,NA,TRBV19,TRBD2,TGTGCCAGTAGGACACGAGGGATTGGGACTAGCAAAAACATTCAGTACTTC,CASRTRGIGTSKNIQYF
TRBJ2-1,NA,TRBV6-5,NA,TGTGCCAGCAGTTCGGGGCGGGGACCATACAATGAGCAGTTCTTC,CASSSGRGPYNEQFF
TRBJ1-5,NA,TRBV19,TRBD1,TGTGCCAGTAGTATCAGGGAGGGGGCGGCTCAGCCCCAGCATTTT,CASSIREGAAQPQHF
TRBJ1-1,NA,TRBV7-3,NA,TGTGCCAGCAGCCGACAGGAAAACACTGAAGCTTTCTTT,CASSRQENTEAFF
TRBJ2-7,NA,TRBV20-1,NA,TGCAGTGCTAGAGAGGCGGGGCAGTACTTC,CSAREAGQYF
TRBJ1-1,NA,TRBV11-3,NA,TGTGCCAGCAGCACCACAGGGAGTGAAGCTTTCTTT,CASSTTGSEAFF
TRBJ2-7,few,TRBV5-1,TRBD2,TGCGCCAGCAGCTTCGGACTAGCAGATACCTACGAGCAGTACTTC,CASSFGLADTYEQYF
TRBJ1-5,NA,TRBV5-8,NA,TGTGCCAGCAGCTTGGGTACCTATAGCAATCAGCCCCAGCATTTT,CASSLGTYSNQPQHF
TRBJ2-7,NA,TRBV5-5,NA,TGTGCCAGCAGCTTGCGGCAGCCCACGGGAGAGCAGTACTTC,CASSLRQPTGEQYF
TRBJ1-5,NA,TRBV27,NA,TGTGCCAGCAGTCTCAGGGACGGAAGTAGCTGGCCCCAGCATTTT,CASSLRDGSSWPQHF
TRBJ2-4,few,TRBV7-8,NA,TGTGCCAGCCAGAAGACAGGAAACATTCAGTACTTC,CASQKTGNIQYF
TRBJ2-5,NA,TRBV5-4,NA,TGTGCCAGCAGCTTTTCCGGGCACACGGAGACCCAGTACTTC,CASSFSGHTETQYF
TRBJ1-2,NA,TRBV6-5,TRBD1,TGTGCCAGCAGCCTCACTCGGGACAGGGAGCGTGGCTACACCTTC,CASSLTRDRERGYTF
TRBJ2-5,NA,TRBV6-5,TRBD1,TGTGCCAGCTCGGGACAGGGGGGTTGGACCCAGTACTTC,CASSGQGGWTQYF
TRBJ2-4,NA,TRBV19,NA,TGTGCCAGTACAGTCCACCTGGGGTCCAAAAACATTCAGTACTTC,CASTVHLGSKNIQYF
TRBJ2-1,NA,TRBV28,NA,TGTGCCAGCAGTTCCCTATCGGACAGTTTTTACAATGAGCAGTTCTTC,CASSSLSDSFYNEQFF
TRBJ1-5,NA,TRBV10-3,TRBD1,TGTGCCATCAGTGAGTCGGGACAGGTTAAACAGCCCCAGCATTTT,CAISESGQVKQPQHF
TRBJ2-1,once,TRBV28,NA,TGTGCCAGCACCACCCCGGTCAATGAGCAGTTCTTC,CASTTPVNEQFF
TRBJ1-1,NA,TRBV11-1,NA,TGTGCCAGCAGCTTAGCAATGGGGTGGCGGGCTGAAGCTTTCTTT,CASSLAMGWRAEAFF
TRBJ1-2,NA,TRBV5-4,TRBD1,TGTGCCAGCAGCCAGGACAGGGGTACCTATGGCTACACCTTC,CASSQDRGTYGYTF
TRBJ2-5,once,TRBV7-9,TRBD2,TGTGCCAGCAGCTTAATGGGGAGGGGAGAGACCCAGTACTTC,CASSLMGRGETQYF
TRBJ2-1,NA,TRBV6-5,NA,TGTGCCAGCAGTTCCCGGGTCTATACACTTGAGCAGTTCTTC,CASSSRVYTLEQFF
TRBJ1-3,NA,TRBV7-9,NA,TGTGCCAGCAGCTTAGATTACGACAATTCTGGAAACACCATATATTTT,CASSLDYDNSGNTIYF
TRBJ2-7,NA,TRBV2,TRBD2,TGTGCCAGCAGTGAAACTAGCGGGAGGGCCGGCGAGCAGTACTTC,CASSETSGRAGEQYF
TRBJ2-7,NA,TRBV7-2,TRBD1,TGTGCCAGCAGCTTAATGGGGACAGGGGGCTCCGAGCAGTACTTC,CASSLMGTGGSEQYF
TRBJ1-2,once,TRBV4-2,NA,TGTGCCAGCAGCCAAAGACTCGGGGTTTGGAAATTTGGCTACACCTTC,CASSQRLGVWKFGYTF
TRBJ2-1,NA,TRBV27,TRBD1,TGTGCCAGCAATTCCCGCAGGGGGCACTACAATGAGCAGTTCTTC,CASNSRRGHYNEQFF
TRBJ1-2,NA,TRBV10-3,NA,TGTGCCATCAGTGAAAGGGAAAATGGCTACACCTTC,CAISERENGYTF
TRBJ1-2,NA,TRBV19,NA,TGTGCCAGTAGTCCGAATCCGAACTATGACTACACCTTC,CASSPNPNYDYTF
TRBJ2-3,NA,TRBV29-1,NA,TGCAGCCCAAGGGACACCAACACAGATACGCAGTATTTT,CSPRDTNTDTQYF
TRBJ2-1,NA,TRBV6-1,NA,TGTGCCAGCAGTGAGAGGGCGGCTAGCCGACGCCTCTACAATGAGCAGTTCTTC,CASSERAASRRLYNEQFF
TRBJ2-7,NA,TRBV18,NA,TGTGCCAGCTCACCACCGTCGGGAGAGACGCACGAGCAGTACTTC,CASSPPSGETHEQYF
TRBJ1-2,NA,TRBV7-3,NA,TGTGCCAGCAGGATGGGTACGGAAGTCGGTGGCTACACCTTC,CASRMGTEVGGYTF
TRBJ2-2,NA,TRBV7-9,NA,TGTGCCAGCAGGGTAGTTGATCCCACCGGGGAGCTGTTTTTC,CASRVVDPTGELFF